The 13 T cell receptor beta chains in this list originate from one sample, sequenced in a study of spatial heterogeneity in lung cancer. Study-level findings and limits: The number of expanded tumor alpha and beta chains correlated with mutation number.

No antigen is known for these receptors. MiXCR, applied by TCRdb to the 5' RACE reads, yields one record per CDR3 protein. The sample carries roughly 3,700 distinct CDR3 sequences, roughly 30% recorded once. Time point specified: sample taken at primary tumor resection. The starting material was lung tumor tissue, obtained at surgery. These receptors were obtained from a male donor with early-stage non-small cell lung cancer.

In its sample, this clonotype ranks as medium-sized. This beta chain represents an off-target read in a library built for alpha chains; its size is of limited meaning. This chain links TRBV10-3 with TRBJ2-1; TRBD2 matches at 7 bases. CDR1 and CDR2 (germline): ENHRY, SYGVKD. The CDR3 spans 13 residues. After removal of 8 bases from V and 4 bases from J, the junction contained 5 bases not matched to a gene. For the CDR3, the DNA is TGTGCCATCTGGGCGGGAGCTTACAATGAGCAGTTCTTC. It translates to CAIWAGAYNEQFF.

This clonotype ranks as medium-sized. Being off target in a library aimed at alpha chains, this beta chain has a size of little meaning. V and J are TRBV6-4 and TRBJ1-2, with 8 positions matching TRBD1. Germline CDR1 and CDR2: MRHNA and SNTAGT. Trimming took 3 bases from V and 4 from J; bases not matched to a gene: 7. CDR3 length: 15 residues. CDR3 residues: CASSDNGQGSYGYTF. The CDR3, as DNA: TGTGCCAGCAGTGATAACGGACAGGGAAGCTATGGCTACACCTTC.

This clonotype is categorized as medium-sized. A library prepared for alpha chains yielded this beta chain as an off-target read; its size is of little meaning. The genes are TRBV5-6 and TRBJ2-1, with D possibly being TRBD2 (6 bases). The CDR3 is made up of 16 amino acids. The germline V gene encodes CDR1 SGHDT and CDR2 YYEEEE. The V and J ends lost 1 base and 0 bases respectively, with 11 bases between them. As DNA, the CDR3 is TGTGCCAGCAGCTTGAGGGTCGGGAGCTCCTACAATGAGCAGTTCTTC. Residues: CASSLRVGSSYNEQFF. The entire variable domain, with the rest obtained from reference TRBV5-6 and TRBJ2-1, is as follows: DAGVTQSPTHLIKTRGQQVTLRCSPKSGHDTVSWYQQALGQGPQFIFQYYEEEERQRGNFPDRFSGHQFPNYSSELNVNALLLGDSALYLCASSLRVGSSYNEQFFGPGTRLTVL.

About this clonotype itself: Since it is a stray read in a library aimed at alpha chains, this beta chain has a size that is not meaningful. CDR3 residues: CASSHGLEETQYF. Written as DNA, the CDR3 is TGTGCCAGCAGCCACGGGTTAGAAGAGACCCAGTACTTC. The chain carries TRBV7-3 and TRBJ2-5, with no clear D. Germline assignment: CDR1 SGHTA and CDR2 FQGTGA. The CDR3 loop spans 13 amino acids. Trimming removed 5 bases at V and 3 bases at J, with 10 bases between.

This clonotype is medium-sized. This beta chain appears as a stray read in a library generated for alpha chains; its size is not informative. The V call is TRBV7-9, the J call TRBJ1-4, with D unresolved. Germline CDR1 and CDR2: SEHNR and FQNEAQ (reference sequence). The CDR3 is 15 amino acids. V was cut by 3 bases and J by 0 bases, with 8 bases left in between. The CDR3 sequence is CASSFPSSTNEKLFF. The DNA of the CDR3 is TGTGCCAGCAGCTTTCCGTCTTCAACTAATGAAAAACTGTTTTTT.

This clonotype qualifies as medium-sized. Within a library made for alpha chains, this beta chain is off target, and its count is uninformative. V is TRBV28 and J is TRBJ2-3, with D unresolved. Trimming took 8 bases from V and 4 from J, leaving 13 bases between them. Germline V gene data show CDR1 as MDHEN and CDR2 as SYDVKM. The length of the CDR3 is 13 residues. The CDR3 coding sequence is TGTGCCAGCCAGGAGCCGACACCAGATACGCAGTATTTT. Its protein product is CASQEPTPDTQYF.

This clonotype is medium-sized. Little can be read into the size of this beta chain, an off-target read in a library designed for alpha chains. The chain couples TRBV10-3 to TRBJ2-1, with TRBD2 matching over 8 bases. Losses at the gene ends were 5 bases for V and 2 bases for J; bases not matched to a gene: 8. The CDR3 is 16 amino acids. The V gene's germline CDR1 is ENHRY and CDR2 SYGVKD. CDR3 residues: CAISSVKRGPYNEQFF. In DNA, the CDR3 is TGTGCCATCAGTTCCGTTAAGCGGGGGCCCTACAATGAGCAGTTCTTC.

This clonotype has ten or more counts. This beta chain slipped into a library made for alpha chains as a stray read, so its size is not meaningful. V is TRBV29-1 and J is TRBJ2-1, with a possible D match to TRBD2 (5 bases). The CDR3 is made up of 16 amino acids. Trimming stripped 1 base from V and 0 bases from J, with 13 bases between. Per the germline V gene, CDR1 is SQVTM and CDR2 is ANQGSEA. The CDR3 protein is CSVEGKGTSSYNEQFF. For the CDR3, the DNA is TGCAGCGTTGAAGGTAAAGGTACTAGCTCCTACAATGAGCAGTTCTTC.

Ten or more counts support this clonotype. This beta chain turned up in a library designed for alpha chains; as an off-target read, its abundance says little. The CDR3: CASSLRPGSGANVLTF. The CDR3 nucleotides are TGCGCCAGCAGCTTGCGTCCAGGCTCTGGGGCCAACGTCCTGACTTTC. The V call is TRBV5-1, the J call TRBJ2-6, with D hard to call. CDR3 size: 16 residues. Germline-derived CDR1 and CDR2 are SGHRS and YFSETQ. Trimming pared 1 base from V and 0 bases from J, leaving 8 bases between. The whole variable domain, remainder taken from reference TRBV5-1 and TRBJ2-6, is KAGVTQTPRYLIKTRGQQVTLSCSPISGHRSVSWYQQTPGQGLQFLFEYFSETQRNKGNFPGRFSGRQFSNSRSEMNVSTLELGDSALYLCASSLRPGSGANVLTFGAGSRLTVL.

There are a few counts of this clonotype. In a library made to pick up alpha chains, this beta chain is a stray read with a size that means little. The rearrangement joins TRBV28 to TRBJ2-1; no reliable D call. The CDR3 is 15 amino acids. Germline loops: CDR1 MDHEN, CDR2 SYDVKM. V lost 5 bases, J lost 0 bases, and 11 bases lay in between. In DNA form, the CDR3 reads TGTGCCAGCAGTCCAAACCCCGGCTCCTACAATGAGCAGTTCTTC. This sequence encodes CASSPNPGSYNEQFF.

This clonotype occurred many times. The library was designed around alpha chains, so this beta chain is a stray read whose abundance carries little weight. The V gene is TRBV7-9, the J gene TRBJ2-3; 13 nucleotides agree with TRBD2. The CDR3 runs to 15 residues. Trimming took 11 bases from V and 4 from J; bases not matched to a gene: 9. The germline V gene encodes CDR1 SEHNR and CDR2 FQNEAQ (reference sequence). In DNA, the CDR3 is TGTGCCTGTCTTTCGGGACTAGCGGGACCAGATACGCAGTATTTT. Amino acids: CACLSGLAGPDTQYF.

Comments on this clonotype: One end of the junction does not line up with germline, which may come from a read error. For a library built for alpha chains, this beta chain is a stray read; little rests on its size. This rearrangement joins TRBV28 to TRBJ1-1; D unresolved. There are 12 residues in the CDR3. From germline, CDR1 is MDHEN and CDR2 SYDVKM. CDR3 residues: CVSSEAGTEAFF. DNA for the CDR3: TGTGTCAGCAGTGAGGCCGGCACAGAAGCTTTCTTT.

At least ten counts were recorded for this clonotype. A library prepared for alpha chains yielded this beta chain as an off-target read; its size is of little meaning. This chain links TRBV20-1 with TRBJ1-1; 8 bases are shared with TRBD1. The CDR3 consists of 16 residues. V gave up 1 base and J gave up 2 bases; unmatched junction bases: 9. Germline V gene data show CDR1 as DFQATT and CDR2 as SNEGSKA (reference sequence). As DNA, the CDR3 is TGCAGTGCTAGAGTACTTGGACAGGGAATAAACACTGAAGCTTTCTTT. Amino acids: CSARVLGQGINTEAFF.